The following is a TCR beta chain sequence with its context. Antigen: not known. These data come from a study of shared clonotypes between healthy human individuals. General observations from the study: Generation probabilities were higher for clonotypes shared across all four sorted-subset donors than for unshared ones. Around 4.9% of naive CD4 clonotypes were shared across four donors.

Every subset had its genomic DNA shared out evenly among several immunoSEQ plates. Profiling relied on immunoSEQ multiplex PCR, and the TCRdb table lists in-frame clones only, not all of them. The table shows 950,000 to 1,300,000 clones, with roughly 70% occurring only once. The CDR3 covers 13 residues. V was pared by 3 bases and J by 8 bases, with 13 bases between. Germline V gene data show CDR1 as LNHDA and CDR2 as SQIVND (reference sequence). The V and J genes are TRBV19 and TRBJ1-1; perhaps TRBD1 as D (5 bases). This receptor was identified in a man younger than 35 in good health. Sequencing input: memory CD4+ T cells sorted from blood. The subset is: CD45RA-negative fraction. DNA of the CDR3: TGTGCCAGTAGTATTAGGGTCAGGGTGGAAGCTTTCTTT. This encodes CASSIRVRVEAFF.